This T cell receptor beta chain was documented in a study of control samples from healthy donors and cancer patients (TCRdb year 2020). Libraries were built with the immunoSEQ multiplex PCR assay. TCRdb carries this immuneACCESS record with in-frame sequences only. Its versions omit some clonotypes, under half of them owing to an unresolved V gene in the studies checked, with the rest unexplained. Recorded for this sample are 100,000 or so clones; around nine tenths of them occurred a single time. The ten largest clones capture 7.8% of the sample. As to this clone: Its antigen is not yet known. Within one base of it there is no much larger clone, and no base qualities were kept.

Including cysteine and phenylalanine, the CDR3 has 15 amino acids. Of the read, only the CDR3 DNA is kept; its 45 bases are in frame from base 1. Trimming removed 4 bases from V and 7 bases from J; the gene matches leave 9 bases unexplained. From a lookup of the germline V gene, CDR1 and CDR2 are LGHNT and FRNRAP. The source material was blood. The chain was built from TRBV12-5 and TRBJ2-1, with 8 bases aligning to TRBD2. The TCR sequence derives from a man in his thirties or forties in good health. At the DNA level, the sequence is TGTGCTAGTGGTTCCGGGGGGGCGTTGCTGAATGAGCAGTTCTTC. Protein translation: CASGSGGALLNEQFF.